This T cell receptor beta chain was documented in a study of identical twins. Study observations and caveats: Clonotypes of the beta chain that were abundant in cord blood carried fewer insertions (memory repertoires showed none). Twin-shared out-of-frame alpha sequences showed excess low generation probability.

Turning to this clonotype: What it binds is not known.

Template switching added a universal primer site; cDNA carried unique molecular identifiers. TCRdb independently ran MiXCR on the 5' RACE reads; one entry per CDR3 protein. The sample consists of about 210,000 distinct CDR3 sequences, around 9.6% of them appearing once. In every case, the donor was a healthy Caucasian. CDR1 and CDR2 from the germline V gene are LGHNT and FRNRAP. With 8 bases removed from V and 1 base from J, the gap between germline ends came to 16 bases. This CDR3 spans 15 amino acids. The V and J genes are TRBV12-5 and TRBJ2-3; a possible D gene is TRBD2 (5 bases). The sequenced sample was memory (CD45RO+) T cells sorted from blood. The receptor was isolated from a woman under 30 in good health. This CDR3 is CASTRWTHRTDTQYF. CDR3 DNA sequence: TGTGCTAGTACTCGGTGGACTCACCGCACAGATACGCAGTATTTT.